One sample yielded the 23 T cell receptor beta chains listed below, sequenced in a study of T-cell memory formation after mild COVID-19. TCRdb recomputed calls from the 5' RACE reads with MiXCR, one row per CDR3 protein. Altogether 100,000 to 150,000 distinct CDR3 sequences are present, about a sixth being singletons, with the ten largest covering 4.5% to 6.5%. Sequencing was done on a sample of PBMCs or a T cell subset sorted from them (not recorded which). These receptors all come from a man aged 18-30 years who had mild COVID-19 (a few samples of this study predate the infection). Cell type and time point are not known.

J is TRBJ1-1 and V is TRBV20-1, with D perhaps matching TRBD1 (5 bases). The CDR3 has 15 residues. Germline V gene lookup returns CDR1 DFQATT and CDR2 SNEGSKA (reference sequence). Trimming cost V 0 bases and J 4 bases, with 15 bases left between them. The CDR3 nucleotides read TGCAGTGCTAGAGAGTCGAGGGGTGGTAGCACTGAAGCTTTCTTT. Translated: CSARESRGGSTEAFF.

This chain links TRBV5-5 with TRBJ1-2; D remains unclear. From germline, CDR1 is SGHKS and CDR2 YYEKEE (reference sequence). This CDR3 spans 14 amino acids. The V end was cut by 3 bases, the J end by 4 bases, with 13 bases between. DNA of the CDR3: TGTGCCAGCAGCTCATGGACGGCCCCCTATGGCTACACCTTC. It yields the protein CASSSWTAPYGYTF.

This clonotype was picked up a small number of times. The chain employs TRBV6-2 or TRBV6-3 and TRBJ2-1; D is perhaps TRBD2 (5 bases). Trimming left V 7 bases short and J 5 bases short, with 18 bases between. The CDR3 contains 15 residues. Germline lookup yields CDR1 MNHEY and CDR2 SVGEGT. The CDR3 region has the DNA TGTGCCAGCACCAAAACTAGAAACCTGAACAATGAGCAGTTCTTC. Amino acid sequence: CASTKTRNLNNEQFF.

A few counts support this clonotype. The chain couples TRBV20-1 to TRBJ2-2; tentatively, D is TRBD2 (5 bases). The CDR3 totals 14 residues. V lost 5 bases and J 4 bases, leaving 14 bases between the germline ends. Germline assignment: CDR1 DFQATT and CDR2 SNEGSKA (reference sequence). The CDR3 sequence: CSAGPPGGTGELFF. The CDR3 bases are TGCAGTGCTGGCCCTCCTGGAGGCACCGGGGAGCTGTTTTTT.

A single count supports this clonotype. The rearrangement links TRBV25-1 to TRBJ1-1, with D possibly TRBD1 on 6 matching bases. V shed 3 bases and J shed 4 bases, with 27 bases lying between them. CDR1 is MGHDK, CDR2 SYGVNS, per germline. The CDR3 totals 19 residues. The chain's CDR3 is CASSDRPTPTSGHGTEAFF. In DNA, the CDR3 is TGTGCCAGCAGTGACCGACCCACCCCAACCTCGGGACATGGCACTGAAGCTTTCTTT.

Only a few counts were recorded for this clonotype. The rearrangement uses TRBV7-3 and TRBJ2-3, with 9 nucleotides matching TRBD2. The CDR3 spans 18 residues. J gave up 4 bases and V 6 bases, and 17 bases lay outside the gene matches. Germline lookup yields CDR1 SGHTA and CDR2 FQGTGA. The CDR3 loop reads CASSPSRTGGGESDTQYF. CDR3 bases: TGTGCCAGCAGTCCCTCACGGACGGGCGGGGGGGAGTCAGATACGCAGTATTTT.

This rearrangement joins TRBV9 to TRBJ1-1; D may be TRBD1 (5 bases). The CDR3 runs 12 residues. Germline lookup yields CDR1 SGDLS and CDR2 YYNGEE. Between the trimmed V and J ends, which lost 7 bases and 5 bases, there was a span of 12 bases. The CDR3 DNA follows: TGTGCCAGCGGCGACAGCGGTACTGAAGCTTTCTTT. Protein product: CASGDSGTEAFF. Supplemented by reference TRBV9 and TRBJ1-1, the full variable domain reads DSGVTQTPKHLITATGQRVTLRCSPRSGDLSVYWYQQSLDQGLQFLIQYYNGEERAKGNILERFSAQQFPDLHSELNLSSLELGDSALYFCASGDSGTEAFFGQGTRLTVV.

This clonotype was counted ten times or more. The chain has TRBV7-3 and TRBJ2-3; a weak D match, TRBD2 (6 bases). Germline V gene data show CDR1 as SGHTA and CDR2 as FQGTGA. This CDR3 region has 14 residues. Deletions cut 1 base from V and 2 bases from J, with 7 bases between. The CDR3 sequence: CASSLKLATDTQYF. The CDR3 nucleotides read TGTGCCAGCAGCTTAAAACTAGCCACAGATACGCAGTATTTT.

CDR3 sequence (DNA): TGTGCCAGCAGACCGGGACAGGGGTTTCGCTACACCTTC. It translates to CASRPGQGFRYTF. V usage is TRBV6-2 or TRBV6-3 and J usage is TRBJ1-2, with TRBD1 identical over 10 bases. Germline V CDR1 and CDR2: MNHEY, SVGEGT. This CDR3 spans 13 amino acids. The ends lost 6 bases at V and 9 bases at J; junction bases unmatched: 7.

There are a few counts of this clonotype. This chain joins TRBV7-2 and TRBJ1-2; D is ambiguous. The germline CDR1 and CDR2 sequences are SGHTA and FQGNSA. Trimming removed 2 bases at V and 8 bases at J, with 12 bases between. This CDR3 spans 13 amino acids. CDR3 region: CASSLSVPRGYTF. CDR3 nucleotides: TGTGCCAGCAGCTTATCAGTGCCCAGGGGCTACACCTTC. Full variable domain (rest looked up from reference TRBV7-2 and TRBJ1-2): GAGVSQSPSNKVTEKGKDVELRCDPISGHTALYWYRQSLGQGLEFLIYFQGNSAPDKSGLPSDRFSAERTGGSVSTLTIQRTQQEDSAVYLCASSLSVPRGYTFGSGTRLTVV.

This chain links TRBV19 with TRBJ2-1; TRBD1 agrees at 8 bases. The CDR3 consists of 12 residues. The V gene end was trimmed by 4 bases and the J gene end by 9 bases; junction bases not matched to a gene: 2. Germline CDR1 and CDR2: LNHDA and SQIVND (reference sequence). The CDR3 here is CASSTGGGEQFF. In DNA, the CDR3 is TGTGCCAGTAGTACAGGGGGCGGTGAGCAGTTCTTC.

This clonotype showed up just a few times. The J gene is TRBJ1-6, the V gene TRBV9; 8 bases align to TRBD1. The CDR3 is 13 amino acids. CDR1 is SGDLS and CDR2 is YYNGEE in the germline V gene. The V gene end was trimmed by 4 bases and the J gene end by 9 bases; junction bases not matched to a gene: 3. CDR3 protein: CASSLRGPSPLHF. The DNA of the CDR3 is TGTGCCAGCAGCCTCAGGGGGCCTTCACCCCTCCACTTT.

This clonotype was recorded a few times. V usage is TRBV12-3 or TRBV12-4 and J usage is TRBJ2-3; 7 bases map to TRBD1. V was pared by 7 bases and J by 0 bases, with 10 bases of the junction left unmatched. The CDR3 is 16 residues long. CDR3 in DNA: TGTGCCAGCATCCGGGACAGTTATACTAGCACAGATACGCAGTATTTT. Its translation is CASIRDSYTSTDTQYF.

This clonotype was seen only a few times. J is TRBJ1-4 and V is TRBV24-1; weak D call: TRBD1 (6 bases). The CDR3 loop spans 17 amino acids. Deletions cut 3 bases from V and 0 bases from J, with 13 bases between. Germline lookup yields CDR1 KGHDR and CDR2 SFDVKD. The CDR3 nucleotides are TGTGCCACCAGTGATGGAGGACAGACCTCAACTAATGAAAAACTGTTTTTT. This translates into CATSDGGQTSTNEKLFF.

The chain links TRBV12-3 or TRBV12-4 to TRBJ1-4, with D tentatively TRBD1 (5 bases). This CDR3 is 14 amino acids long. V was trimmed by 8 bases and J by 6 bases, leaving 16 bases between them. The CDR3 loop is CASGRGWGYEKLFF. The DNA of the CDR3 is TGTGCCAGCGGTAGGGGCTGGGGGTATGAAAAACTGTTTTTT.

Here the CDR3 DNA reads TGTGCCAGTAGTCCTCCCAGGGGATACAATGAGCAGTTCTTC. Protein sequence: CASSPPRGYNEQFF. The chain couples TRBV19 to TRBJ2-1; a possible D gene is TRBD1 (6 bases). CDR3 length: 14 residues. Looked up from germline, CDR1 is LNHDA and CDR2 is SQIVND (reference sequence). V was pared by 5 bases and J by 4 bases, with 12 bases between.

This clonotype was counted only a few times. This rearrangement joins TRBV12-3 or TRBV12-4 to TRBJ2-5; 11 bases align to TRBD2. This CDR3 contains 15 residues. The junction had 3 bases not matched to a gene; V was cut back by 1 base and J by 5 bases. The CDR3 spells CASSLGLAGSETQYF. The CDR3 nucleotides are TGTGCCAGCAGTTTAGGACTAGCGGGATCGGAGACCCAGTACTTC.

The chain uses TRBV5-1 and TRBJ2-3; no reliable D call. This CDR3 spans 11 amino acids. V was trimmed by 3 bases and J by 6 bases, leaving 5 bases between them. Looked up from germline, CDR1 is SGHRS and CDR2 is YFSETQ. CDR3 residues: CASSYYDTQYF. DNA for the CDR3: TGCGCCAGCAGCTATTACGATACGCAGTATTTT.

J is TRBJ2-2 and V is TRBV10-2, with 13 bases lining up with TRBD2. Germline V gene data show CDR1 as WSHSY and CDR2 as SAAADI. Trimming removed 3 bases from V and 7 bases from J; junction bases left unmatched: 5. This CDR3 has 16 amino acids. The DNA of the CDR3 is TGCGCCAGCAGTGACACTAGCGGGGGGGTGGACGGGGAGCTGTTTTTT. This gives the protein CASSDTSGGVDGELFF.

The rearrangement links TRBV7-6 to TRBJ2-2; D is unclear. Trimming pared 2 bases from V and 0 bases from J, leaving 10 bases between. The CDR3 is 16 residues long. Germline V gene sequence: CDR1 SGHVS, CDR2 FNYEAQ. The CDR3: CASSLRQPANTGELFF. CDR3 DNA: TGTGCCAGCAGCTTACGCCAGCCCGCGAACACCGGGGAGCTGTTTTTT.

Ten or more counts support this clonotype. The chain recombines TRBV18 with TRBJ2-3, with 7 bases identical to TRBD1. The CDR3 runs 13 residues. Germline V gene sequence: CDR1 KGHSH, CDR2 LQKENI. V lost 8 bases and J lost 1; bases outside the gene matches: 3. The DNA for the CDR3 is TGTGCCAGCAGCCAGGGGGGCACAGATACGCAGTATTTT. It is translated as CASSQGGTDTQYF.

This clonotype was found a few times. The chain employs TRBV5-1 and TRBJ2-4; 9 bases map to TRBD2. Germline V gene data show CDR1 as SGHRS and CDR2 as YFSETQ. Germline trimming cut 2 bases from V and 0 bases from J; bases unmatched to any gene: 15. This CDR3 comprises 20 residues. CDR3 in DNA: TGCGCCAGCAGCTTCGGAGGTTCGAGCGGGGGGCCACTAGCCAAAAACATTCAGTACTTC. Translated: CASSFGGSSGGPLAKNIQYF.

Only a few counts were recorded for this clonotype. The CDR3 loop reads CASILLRGEQYV. The CDR3 bases are TGCGCCAGCATCCTTCTCAGGGGCGAGCAGTACGTC. V usage is TRBV4-3 and J usage is TRBJ2-7; D is perhaps TRBD1 (6 bases). The CDR3 runs 12 residues. CDR1 is LGHNA and CDR2 is YSLEER in the germline V gene. Trimming removed 7 bases from V and 6 bases from J, with 13 bases in between.